One and the same sample provided the 11 T cell receptor beta chains below, sequenced in a study of patients and donors after allogeneic stem cell transplantation. TCRdb reanalysed the RT-PCR reads using MiXCR and keeps one entry per CDR3 protein. The data contain about a million distinct CDR3 sequences, roughly 18% of them singletons. The specimen was blood, either unsorted or a sorted T cell fraction (not recorded which). These receptors were collected from a human donor who was either an allogeneic HSCT recipient or a stem cell or donor lymphocyte infusion donor (not recorded which). It is not recorded whose cells these are; they may come from a transplant donor.

This clonotype was recorded a few times. This rearrangement joins TRBV5-1 to TRBJ2-3; 8 bases match TRBD1. From germline, CDR1 is SGHRS and CDR2 YFSETQ. The CDR3 is 15 residues long. Trimming cost V 2 bases and J 6 bases; bases outside gene matches: 8. DNA of the CDR3: TGCGCCAGCAGCTTTCCCAGGGGGCAATCCGATACGCAGTATTTT. Protein product: CASSFPRGQSDTQYF. Full variable domain (rest looked up from reference TRBV5-1 and TRBJ2-3): KAGVTQTPRYLIKTRGQQVTLSCSPISGHRSVSWYQQTPGQGLQFLFEYFSETQRNKGNFPGRFSGRQFSNSRSEMNVSTLELGDSALYLCASSFPRGQSDTQYFGPGTRLTVL.

On this clonotype itself: One base away lies a much larger clone, so this may be a sequencing read error. The chain recombines TRBV7-2 with TRBJ2-3; D gene uncertain. Between the trimmed V and J ends, which lost 4 bases and 4 bases, there was a span of 6 bases. CDR1 is SGHTA and CDR2 is FQGNSA in the germline V gene. CDR3 size: 12 residues. Here the CDR3 DNA reads TGTGCCAGCAGCTCGAAGGCAGATACGCAGTATTTT. This translates into CASSSKADTQYF.

This clonotype was seen ten or more times. V usage is TRBV11-2 and J usage is TRBJ2-1, with 7 bases identical to TRBD2. Germline trimming cut 5 bases from V and 7 bases from J; bases unmatched to any gene: 5. Germline CDR1 is SGHAT and CDR2 is FQNNGV. This CDR3 has 13 residues. The CDR3 coding sequence is TGTGCCAGCAGCCTTGGGGGGGAAAATGAGCAGTTCTTC. This translates into CASSLGGENEQFF.

This sequence joins TRBV25-1 and TRBJ2-3; D not certain. The germline V gene encodes CDR1 MGHDK and CDR2 SYGVNS. The V and J ends lost 4 bases and 8 bases respectively, with 10 bases between them. The CDR3 is 12 residues long. The CDR3 sequence is CASSVGASTQYF. The CDR3 coding sequence is TGTGCCAGCAGTGTCGGAGCTAGTACGCAGTATTTT.

V is TRBV2 and J is TRBJ2-5, with D perhaps TRBD1 (6 bases). The ends were cut back, 6 bases at V and 5 bases at J, with 19 bases in the middle. From germline, CDR1 is SNHLY and CDR2 FYNNEI. This CDR3 comprises 15 residues. The CDR3, as DNA: TGTGCCAGCAGATTAGAACGGACAGTCCCGGAGACCCAGTACTTC. Protein sequence: CASRLERTVPETQYF.

The V call is TRBV19, the J call TRBJ1-2; D possibly corresponds to TRBD1 (5 bases). The ends were cut back, 10 bases at V and 2 bases at J, with 20 bases in the middle. From germline, CDR1 is LNHDA and CDR2 SQIVND (reference sequence). The CDR3 has 15 amino acids. The CDR3 DNA reads TGTGCCACCTGGGACGGAATGGGAAAAAACTATGGCTACACCTTC. Translated: CATWDGMGKNYGYTF. Full variable domain (outside the CDR3, taken from reference TRBV19 and TRBJ1-2): DGGITQSPKYLFRKEGQNVTLSCEQNLNHDAMYWYRQDPGQGLRLIYYSQIVNDFQKGDIAEGYSVSREKKESFPLTVTSAQKNPTAFYLCATWDGMGKNYGYTFGSGTRLTVV.

This clonotype has ten or more counts. The chain carries TRBV12-3 or TRBV12-4 and TRBJ2-4, with unresolved D. CDR3 size: 15 residues. V lost 0 bases, J lost 0 bases, and 6 bases lay in between. The CDR3 sequence: CASSLASLAKNIQYF. In nucleotides, the CDR3 is TGTGCCAGCAGTTTAGCAAGCCTAGCCAAAAACATTCAGTACTTC.

The chain uses TRBV10-3 and TRBJ2-5; 7 bases align to TRBD1. The germline V gene has CDR1 ENHRY and CDR2 SYGVKD. The CDR3 contains 12 residues. V shed 5 bases and J 5 bases; nucleotides not matched to a gene: 2. CDR3 sequence: CAISLDRETQYF. Here the CDR3 DNA reads TGTGCCATCAGTCTGGACAGGGAGACCCAGTACTTC.

The J gene is TRBJ2-1, the V gene TRBV27; 7 bases map to TRBD2. The germline V gene has CDR1 MNHEY and CDR2 SMNVEV (reference sequence). The CDR3 length is 13 residues. V was clipped by 7 bases and J by 7 bases; unmatched bases: 7. For the CDR3, the DNA is TGTGCCAGCACTCTACTAGCGAGGAATGAGCAGTTCTTC. Amino acids: CASTLLARNEQFF.

The table lists this clonotype with many counts. The rearrangement links TRBV5-1 to TRBJ1-1, with D unclear. This CDR3 contains 13 residues. Looked up from germline, CDR1 is SGHRS and CDR2 is YFSETQ. The germline V and J ends were trimmed by 5 bases and 0 bases, with 8 bases remaining between them. CDR3 amino acids: CASRSALNTEAFF. Here the CDR3 DNA reads TGCGCCAGCAGGTCAGCGTTGAACACTGAAGCTTTCTTT.

This clonotype appeared a few times. The chain has TRBV13 and TRBJ2-3, with TRBD1 matching 7 bases. CDR1 and CDR2 from the germline V gene are PRHDT and FYEKMQ (reference sequence). Trimming removed 4 bases from V and 3 bases from J; junction bases left unmatched: 4. The CDR3 has 14 amino acids. CDR3 residues: CASSSPTGTDTQYF. The DNA for the CDR3 is TGTGCCAGCAGCTCCCCGACAGGGACAGATACGCAGTATTTT.